Here is one TCR beta chain with its context. What it binds is unknown. V shed 1 base and J shed 11 bases, with 18 bases lying between them. Germline values: CDR1 DFQATT, CDR2 SNEGSKA (reference sequence). The CDR3 sequence is 14 residues long. Primers used in a second PCR of about 6 to 11 cycles were a sample-barcoded 5' primer and a J-beta primer mix. TCRdb itself ran the 5' RACE reads through MiXCR, one entry per CDR3 protein. The sample carries roughly 1,500,000 distinct CDR3 sequences, around 39% recorded once. The data were obtained in a study of blood T cells in healthy people across ages. The study's findings and limits: In these data, TCR beta diversity tracked strongly with naive T cell percentage. Unsorted PBMCs prevented conclusive naive versus antigen-experienced comparison. Diversity estimated from one million T cells was considered an underestimate.

The sample comprised blood. The TCR originated in a woman under 30 in good health. The chain links TRBV20-1 to TRBJ1-3, with TRBD1 as a possible D gene (5 bases). The CDR3 sequence: CSARVGTALAAIYF. The CDR3 coding sequence is TGCAGTGCTAGAGTCGGGACGGCTCTGGCGGCCATATATTTT.